This entry lists 18 T cell receptor beta chains sequenced from one sample in a study of T cell responses to AZD1222 COVID-19 vaccine. Repertoires were generated with immunoSEQ multiplex PCR, while TCRdb's copy carries only in-frame clones and drops some. This sample has 100,000 to 150,000 clones, with around 92% found just once. The material was peripheral blood, obtained on day 0 of AZD1222 vaccination. The receptor set was obtained from an adult in good health.

CDR3 amino acids: CASSTGTHGEKLFF. The CDR3 DNA is TGCGCCAGCAGCACCGGGACCCACGGCGAAAAACTGTTTTTT. The V gene is TRBV5-1, the J gene TRBJ1-4; TRBD1 might be the D (5 bases). The CDR3 length is 14 residues. CDR1 is SGHRS, CDR2 YFSETQ, per germline. V lost 4 bases and J 8 bases, leaving 15 bases between the germline ends.

The rearrangement uses TRBV7-8 and TRBJ2-3; maybe TRBD2 (6 bases). The CDR3 sequence is 13 residues long. The V and J ends lost 4 bases and 10 bases respectively, with 15 bases between them. Germline CDR1 and CDR2: SGHVS and FQNEAQ. CDR3 DNA: TGTGCCAGCAGCTCCGGAGGGTCTGGGGCGCAGTATTTT. Translation gives CASSSGGSGAQYF.

This sequence joins TRBV16 and TRBJ2-4; D is unclear. Germline values: CDR1 KGHSY, CDR2 FQNENV. The CDR3 consists of 16 residues. V lost 4 bases to trimming and J lost 6 bases, with 19 bases between them. The chain's CDR3 is CASSPATTAMPNIQYF. DNA of the CDR3: TGTGCCAGCAGCCCGGCCACCACTGCCATGCCAAACATTCAGTACTTC. Using reference TRBV16 and TRBJ2-4 for the parts outside the CDR3, the full variable domain is GEEVAQTPKHLVRGEGQKAKLYCAPIKGHSYVFWYQQVLKNEFKFLISFQNENVFDETGMPKERFSAKCLPNSPCSLEIQATKLEDSAVYFCASSPATTAMPNIQYFGAGTRLSVL.

The rearrangement links TRBV5-1 to TRBJ2-1; 13 bases line up with TRBD2. Trimming cost V 4 bases and J 9 bases; bases outside gene matches: 7. Per the germline V gene, CDR1 is SGHRS and CDR2 is YFSETQ. The CDR3 length is 15 residues. CDR3: CASSGTSGRVGEQFF. CDR3 nucleotide sequence: TGCGCCAGCAGCGGCACTAGCGGGAGGGTAGGTGAGCAGTTCTTC.

This chain joins TRBV15 and TRBJ2-2; unclear D gene. The CDR3 totals 14 residues. Trimming cost V 6 bases and J 5 bases, with 13 bases left between them. Germline assignment: CDR1 LNHNV and CDR2 YYDKDF (reference sequence). In DNA, the CDR3 is TGTGCCACCAGGCGGCAACACGGAACCGGGGAGCTGTTTTTT. Translation: CATRRQHGTGELFF. The variable domain in full, completed from reference TRBV15 and TRBJ2-2, reads DAMVIQNPRYQVTQFGKPVTLSCSQTLNHNVMYWYQQKSSQAPKLLFHYYDKDFNNEADTPDNFQSRRPNTSFCFLDIRSPGLGDTAMYLCATRRQHGTGELFFGEGSRLTVL.

CDR3 sequence: CASSLDGRGSYGYTF. The CDR3 DNA reads TGCGCCAGCAGCTTGGATGGGAGAGGAAGCTATGGCTACACCTTC. The gene calls are TRBV5-1 and TRBJ1-2; D call uncertain. The V end lost 0 bases, the J end lost 4 bases, and 13 bases lay between the germline ends. This CDR3 contains 15 residues. The germline gives CDR1 SGHRS, CDR2 YFSETQ.

V is TRBV27 and J is TRBJ2-7, with 11 nucleotides matching TRBD2. Germline CDR1 is MNHEY and CDR2 is SMNVEV (reference sequence). The CDR3 has 15 residues. The J segment lost 2 bases and the V segment lost 6 bases, leaving 6 bases of the junction unmatched. The DNA for the CDR3 is TGTGCCAGCAGGTCGGGACTAGCGGTGGCCTACGAGCAGTACTTC. As protein: CASRSGLAVAYEQYF.

The chain joins TRBV29-1 to TRBJ2-3; D is undetermined. This CDR3 is built from 13 residues. Per germline, CDR1 SQVTM and CDR2 ANQGSEA. Trimming took 4 bases from V and 3 from J, leaving 11 bases between them. In nucleotides, the CDR3 is TGCAGCGTTGCCAGCCTAATGACAGATACGCAGTATTTT. Translating it yields CSVASLMTDTQYF.

This clone has a single count. The chain joins TRBV4-1 to TRBJ2-2; perhaps TRBD1 as D (6 bases). V lost 0 bases and J 5 bases, leaving 7 bases between the germline ends. Germline assignment: CDR1 MGHRA and CDR2 YSYEKL. This CDR3 region has 14 residues. DNA of the CDR3: TGCGCCAGCAGCCAAGACCAGGGGACCGGGGAGCTGTTTTTT. Protein sequence: CASSQDQGTGELFF.

This clone appeared a single time. This chain uses TRBV5-1 with TRBJ2-7, with D possibly being TRBD1 or TRBD2 (5 bases each). Trimming left V 7 bases short and J 3 bases short, with 11 bases between. This CDR3 has 12 amino acids. Germline values: CDR1 SGHRS, CDR2 YFSETQ. CDR3 protein: CASGTDFYEQYF. Here the CDR3 DNA reads TGCGCCAGCGGGACCGACTTCTACGAGCAGTACTTC.

This chain links TRBV19 with TRBJ2-5, with 8 bases that match TRBD2. J gave up 1 base and V 5 bases, and 6 bases lay outside the gene matches. Germline assignment: CDR1 LNHDA and CDR2 SQIVND (reference sequence). The CDR3 covers 15 residues. The CDR3 reads CASSVAGGGQETQYF. Written as DNA, the CDR3 is TGTGCCAGTAGTGTCGCGGGGGGTGGCCAAGAGACCCAGTACTTC. Combining the CDR3 with reference TRBV19 and TRBJ2-5 gives the whole variable domain DGGITQSPKYLFRKEGQNVTLSCEQNLNHDAMYWYRQDPGQGLRLIYYSQIVNDFQKGDIAEGYSVSREKKESFPLTVTSAQKNPTAFYLCASSVAGGGQETQYFGPGTRLLVL.

The V gene is TRBV3-1 (or the pseudogene TRBV3-2), the J gene TRBJ1-6, with 8 bases identical to TRBD1. This CDR3 region has 15 residues. Germline assignment: CDR1 LGHDT and CDR2 YNNKEL (reference sequence). V dropped 3 bases and J dropped 8; count of bases not matched to a gene: 6. CDR3 amino acids: CASSQNRGNDSPLHF. Written as DNA, the CDR3 is TGTGCCAGCAGCCAGAACAGGGGGAACGATTCACCCCTCCACTTT.

The chain is built from TRBV30 and TRBJ2-4; tentatively, D is TRBD1 or TRBD2 (7 bases each). Trimming took off 2 bases at V and 5 bases at J, with 22 bases between the two ends. Germline CDR1 is GTSNPN and CDR2 is SVGIG (reference sequence). This CDR3 has 17 amino acids. The CDR3 DNA follows: TGTGCCTGGAGTAGACCTCAGGGGGAGGGAAAGGAAAACATTCAGTACTTC. It specifies CAWSRPQGEGKENIQYF.

The rearrangement uses TRBV18 and TRBJ2-2; D is tentatively TRBD1 or TRBD2 (7 bases each). The CDR3 spans 14 residues. Germline CDR1 reads KGHSH; CDR2 reads LQKENI. With 10 bases removed from V and 6 bases from J, the gap between germline ends came to 18 bases. The DNA of the CDR3 is TGTGCCACTCGACGGGGGGACAGATCCGGGGAGCTGTTTTTT. It specifies CATRRGDRSGELFF.

The genes are TRBV6-2 or TRBV6-3 and TRBJ1-2; 7 bases are shared with TRBD1. The CDR3 runs 14 residues. J gave up 8 bases and V 0 bases, and 6 bases lay outside the gene matches. The V gene's germline CDR1 is MNHEY and CDR2 SVGEGT. Here the CDR3 reads CASSYSDRVGGYTF. The CDR3 DNA reads TGTGCCAGCAGTTACTCAGACAGGGTTGGCGGCTACACCTTC.

The chain couples TRBV29-1 to TRBJ1-5; 7 nucleotides agree with TRBD1. This CDR3 is built from 14 residues. V lost 5 bases and J lost 1; bases outside the gene matches: 5. The V gene's germline CDR1 is SQVTM and CDR2 ANQGSEA. The CDR3 DNA reads TGCAGCGTTTCCGGGACAGAGAGCAATCAGCCCCAGCATTTT. Protein: CSVSGTESNQPQHF. Full variable domain (rest looked up from reference TRBV29-1 and TRBJ1-5): SAVISQKPSRDICQRGTSLTIQCQVDSQVTMMFWYRQQPGQSLTLIATANQGSEATYESGFVIDKFPISRPNLTFSTLTVSNMSPEDSSIYLCSVSGTESNQPQHFGDGTRLSIL.

V usage is TRBV27 and J usage is TRBJ1-6, with D hard to call. V lost 6 bases, J lost 6 bases, and 24 bases lay in between. There are 18 residues in the CDR3. CDR1 and CDR2 (germline): MNHEY, SMNVEV (reference sequence). The chain's CDR3 is CASSHLTPLRTANSPLHF. CDR3 nucleotides: TGTGCCAGCAGCCACCTTACCCCTTTGAGGACCGCTAATTCACCCCTCCACTTT.

This clone came up a few times. The DNA for the CDR3 is TGCGCCAGCAGCTTGAGCAGCGTTAATGAAAAACTGTTTTTT. Amino acid sequence: CASSLSSVNEKLFF. This sequence joins TRBV5-1 and TRBJ1-4; D ambiguous. Between the trimmed V and J ends, which lost 1 base and 4 bases, there was a span of 8 bases. Germline-derived CDR1 and CDR2 are SGHRS and YFSETQ. CDR3 length equals 14 residues.